This T cell receptor (beta chain) emerged from a study of blood T cell repertoires in COVID-19. In the study overall: T cells, B-cell-depleted T cells, or PBMCs provided the cDNA or gDNA that served as material.

Some clones are missing from TCRdb's copy, which holds only in-frame ones; the method was immunoSEQ multiplex PCR. Here the sample spans more than 130,000 clones, more than 80% being singletons. V shed 5 bases and J shed 7 bases, with 17 bases lying between them. Germline V lookup: CDR1 GTSNPN, CDR2 SVGIG (reference sequence). The CDR3 contains 14 residues. The sequenced material came from peripheral blood. V usage is TRBV30 and J usage is TRBJ1-4, with D perhaps matching TRBD1 (5 bases). The receptor's source is a human donor in a cohort sampled during active COVID-19. CDR3: CAWAQDTWAEKLFF. The DNA for the CDR3 is TGTGCCTGGGCCCAGGACACTTGGGCTGAAAAACTGTTTTTT.